This TCR beta chain was identified during a study of glioma-infiltrating T cells. Study-wide points: Tissue and blood shared very few CDR3 sequences. Tissue-blood divergence was below expectation in non-neoplastic patients, above in gliomas.

A word on this clonotype: Antigen specificity is unknown.

The iRepertoire nested amplicon-rescue multiplex PCR amplified TCR alpha and beta CDR3s from RNA. For one-step reverse transcription and amplification, about 85-400 ng of tissue mRNA or PBMC total RNA was used. TCRdb recomputed calls from the multiplex PCR reads with MiXCR, one row per CDR3 protein. The sample shows around 140,000 distinct CDR3 sequences, 35% to 50% of them seen only once. V dropped 2 bases and J dropped 4 bases, with 5 bases sitting between them. The CDR3 loop spans 12 amino acids. CDR1 is LGHNA and CDR2 is YSLEER in the germline V gene. Sequencing used glioma tissue, nonneoplastic brain tissue, or PBMCs (not recorded which). This TCR derives from a human donor with low-grade glioma or glioblastoma, undergoing nonglioma brain surgery, or in good health (not recorded which). V and J are TRBV4-3 and TRBJ1-2; no reliable D call. The CDR3 protein is CASSQPGYGYTF. As DNA, the CDR3 is TGCGCCAGCAGCCAACCCGGCTATGGCTACACCTTC.